These 30 T cell receptor beta chains were sequenced from one sample in a study of T cells expressing NK-cell markers. Using the 5' RACE reads, TCRdb records one entry per CDR3 protein without DNA. The sample is made up of around 470,000 distinct CDR3 sequences, and the top ten hold 1.4% of it. Sequenced input: blood T cells: a sorted CD56 or NKG2C T cell subset, CD4+ or CD8+ T cells, or bulk PBMC T cells (not recorded which). These receptors all stem from a woman aged 50 to 60 in good health.

This chain uses TRBV12-3 or TRBV12-4 with TRBJ2-7; the TRBD1 assignment by TCRdb is unverifiable without DNA. The CDR3 is 14 residues long. CDR3: CASGTLTGGAEQYF.

This chain uses TRBV29-1 with TRBJ2-1; TCRdb proposes TRBD2, but this gene call is untestable without DNA. The CDR3 contains 11 residues. Germline V lookup: CDR1 SQVTM, CDR2 ANQGSEA. This CDR3 is CSVEGEFLQFF.

This sequence joins TRBV20-1 and TRBJ2-1; TCRdb outputs TRBD2, but without DNA this stays unchecked. The CDR3 is 19 residues long. Germline loops: CDR1 DFQATT, CDR2 SNEGSKA (reference sequence). The CDR3 reads CSARARRGQSGKVYNEQFF.

V is TRBV3-1 and J is TRBJ2-1; TCRdb proposes TRBD2, but this gene call is untestable without DNA. The CDR3 is 17 amino acids. Germline CDR1 LGHDT, CDR2 YNNKEL (reference sequence). CDR3: CASSQVTLLAGYNEQFF.

The V and J genes are TRBV12-3 or TRBV12-4 and TRBJ2-1; TCRdb's assignment of TRBD1 cannot be checked, as there is no DNA. The CDR3 has 14 residues. CDR3 sequence reads: CASRRPPNYNEQFF.

This chain uses TRBV20-1 with TRBJ2-1; the D call from TCRdb, TRBD2, cannot be confirmed without DNA. The CDR3 has 17 residues. Germline V CDR1 and CDR2: DFQATT, SNEGSKA (reference sequence). The CDR3 region is CSARDLMTSGRVNEQFF.

V gene TRBV20-1 combines with J gene TRBJ1-1. In germline, CDR1 is DFQATT, CDR2 SNEGSKA (reference sequence). The CDR3 has 15 residues. The CDR3 spells CSASSGRRVNTEAFF.

V usage is TRBV6-5 and J usage is TRBJ1-1; the D call from TCRdb, TRBD1, cannot be confirmed without DNA. Germline CDR1 reads MNHEY; CDR2 reads SVGAGI. The CDR3 loop spans 14 amino acids. The CDR3 region is CASSYEGGGVEAFF.

The chain couples TRBV28 to TRBJ1-2; the D gene TCRdb calls, TRBD1, cannot be checked with no DNA. CDR1 and CDR2 (germline): MDHEN, SYDVKM. CDR3 length: 17 residues. CDR3 loop: CASSLDGGAGTNYGYTF.

V and J are TRBV7-9 and TRBJ2-3. The germline V gene has CDR1 SEHNR and CDR2 FQNEAQ (reference sequence). The CDR3 contains 16 residues. The CDR3 protein is CASSLGITTSTDTQYF.

The V and J genes are TRBV5-1 and TRBJ1-2; the TCRdb D gene call, TRBD1, has no DNA to confirm it. CDR3 length: 14 residues. Germline assignment: CDR1 SGHRS and CDR2 YFSETQ. The CDR3: CASSLPRDGYGYTF.

The gene calls are TRBV3-1 and TRBJ2-1; TCRdb returns TRBD1, unconfirmable since there is no DNA. Germline loops: CDR1 LGHDT, CDR2 YNNKEL (reference sequence). This CDR3 has 18 amino acids. This CDR3 is CASSQVAIPGTGRGEQFF.

This rearrangement joins TRBV2 to TRBJ2-3; TCRdb outputs TRBD1, but without DNA this stays unchecked. The CDR3 runs 15 residues. CDR1 SNHLY and CDR2 FYNNEI come from the germline V gene. The CDR3 loop is CASSGRQGAVDTQYF.

This sequence joins TRBV4-1 and TRBJ2-3. The germline V gene encodes CDR1 MGHRA and CDR2 YSYEKL. This CDR3 is 16 amino acids long. The CDR3 protein is CASSQAGNTLTDTQYF.

The chain uses TRBV18 and TRBJ1-1; TCRdb selects TRBD1, and the lack of DNA leaves this call unchecked. The length of the CDR3 is 16 residues. Germline loops: CDR1 KGHSH, CDR2 LQKENI. The CDR3 sequence: CASSPRQDRPNTEAFF.

The V and J genes are TRBV3-1 and TRBJ2-1. The CDR3 has 16 amino acids. The germline CDR1 and CDR2 sequences are LGHDT and YNNKEL (reference sequence). CDR3 sequence reads: CASSQDRTYSYNEQFF.

This sequence joins TRBV2 and TRBJ1-1. The V gene's germline CDR1 is SNHLY and CDR2 FYNNEI. The CDR3 runs 11 residues. The CDR3 loop is CASTWRSEAFF.

The V gene is TRBV7-9, the J gene TRBJ2-3. Looked up from germline, CDR1 is SEHNR and CDR2 is FQNEAQ (reference sequence). The CDR3 totals 13 residues. The CDR3 is CASSTTPTDTQYF.

The CDR3 loop reads CASTPQRGGFSLPYGYTF. The chain carries TRBV6-5 and TRBJ1-2; absent DNA, TCRdb's TRBD1 call cannot be checked. The CDR3 runs to 18 residues. CDR1 MNHEY and CDR2 SVGAGI come from the germline V gene.

The V gene is TRBV20-1, the J gene TRBJ1-4. CDR3 length: 15 amino acids. Germline V lookup: CDR1 DFQATT, CDR2 SNEGSKA (reference sequence). CDR3: CSATTPLTKNEKLFF.

The J gene is TRBJ2-3, the V gene TRBV7-8; TCRdb calls TRBD1, which cannot be checked without DNA. CDR3 length: 15 residues. Germline V gene data show CDR1 as SGHVS and CDR2 as FQNEAQ. CDR3 amino acids: CASSLESAGGNPQYF.

The chain combines TRBV3-1 with TRBJ2-3; TCRdb's D call of TRBD2 is untestable without DNA. CDR1 and CDR2 from the germline V gene are LGHDT and YNNKEL (reference sequence). This CDR3 spans 16 amino acids. CDR3 residues: CASSQLDGSVADTQYF.

V and J are TRBV15 and TRBJ1-2. The CDR3 extends over 13 amino acids. Germline V gene lookup returns CDR1 LNHNV and CDR2 YYDKDF (reference sequence). CDR3 loop: CATSRGTEEGYTF.

V is TRBV20-1 and J is TRBJ2-1; the D gene TCRdb calls, TRBD2, cannot be checked with no DNA. This CDR3 region has 15 residues. The germline V gene encodes CDR1 DFQATT and CDR2 SNEGSKA (reference sequence). The CDR3 sequence is CSAPRLLAGYNEQFF.

The J gene is TRBJ2-1, the V gene TRBV15; the D call of TRBD1 rests on TCRdb alone, since no DNA is present to check it. Germline V CDR1 and CDR2: LNHNV, YYDKDF (reference sequence). There are 16 residues in the CDR3. CDR3 in amino acids: CATSRGSGRPNNEQFF.

The chain has TRBV28 and TRBJ1-6; absent DNA, TCRdb's TRBD1 call cannot be checked. CDR3 length: 16 residues. Per the germline V gene, CDR1 is MDHEN and CDR2 is SYDVKM. CDR3 sequence: CASSLLAGGLFSPLHF.

This sequence joins TRBV7-2 and TRBJ2-2; TCRdb gives TRBD2 as the D gene, but with no DNA this cannot be confirmed. The CDR3 has 15 amino acids. Germline CDR1 is SGHTA and CDR2 is FQGNSA. The CDR3 here is CASSLGGTFTGELFF.

This sequence joins TRBV29-1 and TRBJ2-3. Germline V gene lookup returns CDR1 SQVTM and CDR2 ANQGSEA. The CDR3 is made up of 12 amino acids. CDR3 sequence reads: CSVGFRTDTQYF.

This rearrangement joins TRBV7-2 to TRBJ2-3; TCRdb designates TRBD2, a call that cannot be tested without DNA. Per germline, CDR1 SGHTA and CDR2 FQGNSA. The CDR3 extends over 12 amino acids. The CDR3 region is CASSPTSVTQYF.

This chain joins TRBV28 and TRBJ2-2; TCRdb selects TRBD1, and the lack of DNA leaves this call unchecked. The germline CDR1 and CDR2 sequences are MDHEN and SYDVKM. This CDR3 is 16 amino acids long. The chain's CDR3 is CASSFGDRWNTGELFF.